This T cell receptor (beta chain) was captured in a study of T cell responses to AZD1222 COVID-19 vaccine. Study information: The analysis combined second doses at about 4 or about 12 weeks.

CDR3 size: 17 residues. Germline V gene sequence: CDR1 MDHEN, CDR2 SYDVKM. V lost 1 base to trimming and J lost 0 bases; unmatched junction nucleotides: 3. The protocol was immunoSEQ multiplex PCR, while the TCRdb copy is restricted to in-frame clones and leaves out a portion. The sample lists about 160,000 clones, roughly nine tenths occurring once. This clone showed up just once. Its target is not known. Study results and caveats: Unmutated regions of variants are reportedly targeted by nearly half of spike-specific TCRs. Donors in the cohort were predominantly white British and more often female, and clonal diversity was possibly underestimated.

Material: peripheral blood, obtained on day 0 of AZD1222 vaccination. The receptor comes from an adult in good health. The chain has TRBV28 and TRBJ2-6; TRBD1 aligns across 7 bases. DNA for the CDR3: TGTGCCAGCAGTTTATTCAGGGGGTCCTCTGGGGCCAACGTCCTGACTTTC. As protein: CASSLFRGSSGANVLTF.